One sample yielded the 24 T cell receptor beta chains listed below, sequenced in a study of early T cells in non-severe SARS-CoV-2 infection (dated by TCRdb to 2020 to 2023). Library preparation was by 5' RACE. The sequencer was a NextSeq 500. TCRdb reanalyzed the raw reads on its own, using fastp at Q25 for trimming and MiXCR for clone calling, and kept in-frame beta chains. For every CDR3 protein sequence, its rows merge into one entry that carries the most common genes and DNA. The sample table holds some 110,000 distinct CDR3 sequences, of which 14% to 15% were seen once. The ten largest clones take up just over 20% of the sample. Input material: whole blood. The receptors shown here come from an adult who was a healthcare worker with PCR-confirmed SARS-CoV-2 infection or an uninfected control (not recorded which).

J is TRBJ1-2 and V is TRBV30; D not certain. CDR1 is GTSNPN and CDR2 is SVGIG in the germline V gene (reference sequence). Between the trimmed V and J ends, which lost 0 bases and 8 bases, there was a span of 10 bases. CDR3 size: 12 residues. The CDR3 bases are TGTGCCTGGAGTGTACGCGCGTGGGGCTACACCTTC. Its translation is CAWSVRAWGYTF. Variable domain in full (rest from reference TRBV30 and TRBJ1-2): SQTIHQWPATLVQPVGSPLSLECTVEGTSNPNLYWYRQAAGRGLQLLFYSVGIGQISSEVPQNLSASRPQDRQFILSSKKLLLSDSGFYLCAWSVRAWGYTFGSGTRLTVV.

V usage is TRBV20-1 and J usage is TRBJ1-5; D is undetermined. In germline, CDR1 is DFQATT, CDR2 SNEGSKA (reference sequence). V was pared by 5 bases and J by 0 bases, with 5 bases between. The CDR3 totals 12 residues. The CDR3 is CSAQHSNQPQHF. The CDR3 nucleotides read TGCAGTGCTCAGCATAGCAATCAGCCCCAGCATTTT.

The chain recombines TRBV3-1 with TRBJ2-2; D is possibly TRBD1 or TRBD2 (6 bases each). The CDR3 totals 16 residues. Trimming cost V 0 bases and J 5 bases, with 13 bases left between them. CDR1 and CDR2 from the germline V gene are LGHDT and YNNKEL (reference sequence). The CDR3 nucleotides read TGTGCCAGCAGCCAAGACGGGGGCAGGTGGACCGGGGAGCTGTTTTTT. Protein: CASSQDGGRWTGELFF.

V and J are TRBV6-1 and TRBJ1-6; TRBD1 is a possible D gene (5 bases). V lost 3 bases, J lost 17 bases, and 17 bases lay in between. This CDR3 contains 13 residues. The germline V gene has CDR1 MNHNS and CDR2 SASEGT. Here the CDR3 DNA reads TGTGCCAGCAGTGAGGCTGGTAACAGGAGCTTCCACTTT. Translation: CASSEAGNRSFHF.

This clonotype was found many times. In nucleotides, the CDR3 is TGCGCCAGCAGCCAAGCCTCGGTGAACACTGAAGCTTTCTTT. Encoded protein: CASSQASVNTEAFF. The chain uses TRBV4-1 and TRBJ1-1; D is unclear. Germline CDR1 MGHRA, CDR2 YSYEKL. The length of the CDR3 is 14 residues. Trimming cost V 1 base and J 0 bases, with 6 bases left between them.

This clonotype was recorded a few times. This chain connects TRBV7-8 to TRBJ1-1; 7 bases agree with TRBD1. V shed 5 bases, J shed 2 bases, and the junction held 5 bases outside the gene matches. This CDR3 contains 14 residues. Germline CDR1 and CDR2: SGHVS and FQNEAQ. The CDR3 spells CASSQDRANTEAFF. The CDR3 DNA follows: TGTGCCAGCAGCCAAGACAGGGCTAACACTGAAGCTTTCTTT.

This clonotype was detected many times. The chain carries TRBV29-1 and TRBJ1-2; D ambiguous. V was shortened by 2 bases and J by 2 bases, with 12 bases between the two germline ends. The CDR3 is made up of 14 amino acids. CDR1 SQVTM and CDR2 ANQGSEA come from the germline V gene. CDR3 sequence (DNA): TGCAGCGTTGAACTTCTAGTGCGGAACTATGGCTACACCTTC. Its translation: CSVELLVRNYGYTF.

The V gene is TRBV5-1, the J gene TRBJ2-7, with D possibly TRBD2 on 5 matching bases. Germline lookup yields CDR1 SGHRS and CDR2 YFSETQ. The CDR3 spans 16 residues. Between the trimmed V and J ends, which lost 0 bases and 0 bases, there was a span of 13 bases. The CDR3 sequence is CASSLDPAASSYEQYF. The CDR3 coding sequence is TGCGCCAGCAGCTTGGACCCAGCGGCGAGCTCCTACGAGCAGTACTTC.

The chain links TRBV19 to TRBJ2-2; 7 bases align to TRBD2. The CDR3 runs to 14 residues. The J segment lost 6 bases and the V segment lost 8 bases, leaving 9 bases of the junction unmatched. Germline CDR1 reads LNHDA; CDR2 reads SQIVND (reference sequence). The CDR3: CASSGGPIAGELFF. CDR3 DNA: TGTGCCAGTTCGGGGGGTCCCATTGCCGGGGAGCTGTTTTTT. The full variable domain, in which reference TRBV19 and TRBJ2-2 provide the parts outside the CDR3, is DGGITQSPKYLFRKEGQNVTLSCEQNLNHDAMYWYRQDPGQGLRLIYYSQIVNDFQKGDIAEGYSVSREKKESFPLTVTSAQKNPTAFYLCASSGGPIAGELFFGEGSRLTVL.

The chain combines TRBV5-4 with TRBJ1-1; a possible D gene is TRBD1 (5 bases). Deletions cut 2 bases from V and 9 bases from J, with 14 bases between. The CDR3 sequence is 13 residues long. From germline, CDR1 is SGHNT and CDR2 YYREEE (reference sequence). The CDR3 region is CASSFDQTAKAFF. In nucleotides, the CDR3 is TGTGCCAGCAGCTTTGATCAGACAGCGAAAGCTTTCTTT.

This chain uses TRBV5-4 with TRBJ1-3, with no clear D. This CDR3 has 16 amino acids. The V end was cut by 0 bases, the J end by 0 bases, with 10 bases between. The germline V gene encodes CDR1 SGHNT and CDR2 YYREEE (reference sequence). In DNA form, the CDR3 reads TGTGCCAGCAGCTTGGATCAGCCCGCCTCTGGAAACACCATATATTTT. Amino acids: CASSLDQPASGNTIYF. Complete variable domain (other parts from reference TRBV5-4 and TRBJ1-3): ETGVTQSPTHLIKTRGQQVTLRCSSQSGHNTVSWYQQALGQGPQFIFQYYREEENGRGNFPPRFSGLQFPNYSSELNVNALELDDSALYLCASSLDQPASGNTIYFGEGSWLTVV.

This clonotype was counted at least ten times. V and J are TRBV7-6 and TRBJ2-1, with D tentatively TRBD1 (5 bases). Germline CDR1 SGHVS, CDR2 FNYEAQ. The CDR3 is made up of 12 amino acids. The V and J ends lost 5 bases and 8 bases respectively, with 10 bases between them. CDR3 DNA: TGTGCCAGCAGCCCCCTAGGGGATGAGCAGTTCTTC. Its protein product is CASSPLGDEQFF.

J is TRBJ1-2 and V is TRBV20-1; 7 bases agree with TRBD1. V dropped 6 bases and J dropped 4; count of bases not matched to a gene: 5. The CDR3 is 12 amino acids. Germline V gives CDR1 DFQATT, CDR2 SNEGSKA (reference sequence). CDR3 in DNA: TGCAGTGCCCGGGACAGCTTCTATGGCTACACCTTC. As protein: CSARDSFYGYTF.

This clonotype has more than one count but fewer than ten. This sequence joins TRBV18 and TRBJ1-1, with D possibly being TRBD1 (6 bases). CDR3 length equals 15 residues. Trimming cost V 3 bases and J 1 base, with 12 bases left between them. Looked up from germline, CDR1 is KGHSH and CDR2 is LQKENI. The CDR3 bases are TGTGCCAGCTCACCGGACAGTCTCGGGAACACTGAAGCTTTCTTT. Translation gives CASSPDSLGNTEAFF.

This clonotype appeared a few times. The genes are TRBV19 and TRBJ2-1; no definite D call. Trimming stripped 3 bases from V and 0 bases from J, with 9 bases between. Germline V gene sequence: CDR1 LNHDA, CDR2 SQIVND (reference sequence). The CDR3 length is 15 residues. The CDR3 is CASSMARSSYNEQFF. CDR3 sequence (DNA): TGTGCCAGTAGTATGGCTAGGAGCTCCTACAATGAGCAGTTCTTC.

The chain joins TRBV7-2 to TRBJ1-1; 9 nucleotides align to TRBD1. Trimming removed 5 bases from V and 10 bases from J; junction bases left unmatched: 5. The germline V gene encodes CDR1 SGHTA and CDR2 FQGNSA. The CDR3 has 12 amino acids. CDR3 protein: CASSPDRGRAFF. The CDR3 coding sequence is TGTGCCAGCAGCCCGGACAGGGGTAGAGCTTTCTTT. Supplemented by reference TRBV7-2 and TRBJ1-1, the full variable domain reads GAGVSQSPSNKVTEKGKDVELRCDPISGHTALYWYRQSLGQGLEFLIYFQGNSAPDKSGLPSDRFSAERTGGSVSTLTIQRTQQEDSAVYLCASSPDRGRAFFGQGTRLTVV.

The chain recombines TRBV7-9 with TRBJ1-4; 7 bases map to TRBD1. The CDR3 runs to 15 residues. V gave up 6 bases and J gave up 3 bases; unmatched junction bases: 7. The germline CDR1 and CDR2 sequences are SEHNR and FQNEAQ (reference sequence). CDR3 amino acids: CASSQEQGSNEKLFF. For the CDR3, the DNA is TGTGCCAGCAGTCAGGAACAGGGGTCTAATGAAAAACTGTTTTTT.

The table lists this clonotype with many counts. The CDR3: CASSQGGRGIQYF. CDR3 nucleotide sequence: TGTGCCAGCAGCCAGGGAGGGCGGGGCATTCAGTACTTC. The rearrangement joins TRBV14 to TRBJ2-4; 7 nucleotides line up with TRBD2. The CDR3 totals 13 residues. The ends lost 3 bases at V and 9 bases at J; junction bases unmatched: 5. Germline V gene data show CDR1 as SGHDN and CDR2 as FVKESK.

This chain joins TRBV4-2 and TRBJ1-5; D is undetermined. The CDR3 loop spans 15 amino acids. Trimming left V 1 base short and J 0 bases short, with 7 bases between. The germline CDR1 and CDR2 sequences are LGHNA and YNFKEQ. The CDR3 coding sequence is TGTGCCAGCAGCCAAGCCAAAGGTAGCAATCAGCCCCAGCATTTT. Translated: CASSQAKGSNQPQHF.

The chain links TRBV5-1 to TRBJ2-2, with TRBD1 as a possible D gene (6 bases). This CDR3 comprises 15 residues. Germline V lookup: CDR1 SGHRS, CDR2 YFSETQ. V was cut by 5 bases and J by 3 bases, with 14 bases left in between. CDR3 bases: TGCGCCAGCAGGTTGCAGGGGCTAGACACCGGGGAGCTGTTTTTT. This codes for CASRLQGLDTGELFF.

This clonotype came up many times. CDR3 amino acids: CASSPGRLGNTIYF. In DNA, the CDR3 is TGTGCCAGCAGCCCGGGGCGTCTCGGAAACACCATATATTTT. V usage is TRBV7-8 and J usage is TRBJ1-3, with D perhaps matching TRBD1 (5 bases). V lost 5 bases and J 4 bases, leaving 12 bases between the germline ends. The CDR3 is 14 amino acids. CDR1 is SGHVS, CDR2 FQNEAQ, per germline.

This clonotype has more than one count but fewer than ten. This rearrangement joins TRBV7-2 to TRBJ2-7; 8 bases fit TRBD2. CDR1 and CDR2 (germline): SGHTA, FQGNSA. The CDR3 length is 15 residues. With 5 bases clipped from V and 4 bases from J, the junction kept 10 bases outside the gene matches. The CDR3 sequence: CASSALAGFGYEQYF. CDR3 nucleotides: TGTGCCAGCAGCGCCTTAGCGGGGTTCGGATACGAGCAGTACTTC.

This chain joins TRBV20-1 and TRBJ1-2; 7 nucleotides align to TRBD1. This CDR3 has 14 residues. Germline trimming cut 1 base from V and 6 bases from J; bases unmatched to any gene: 8. CDR1 is DFQATT and CDR2 is SNEGSKA in the germline V gene (reference sequence). CDR3 sequence: CSARAGDRVDGYTF. In nucleotides, the CDR3 is TGCAGTGCTAGAGCAGGAGACAGGGTAGATGGCTACACCTTC.

This clonotype occurred many times. The chain joins TRBV4-2 to TRBJ2-5, with TRBD2 identical over 7 bases. The junction had 5 bases not matched to a gene; V was cut back by 0 bases and J by 4 bases. The CDR3 runs to 15 residues. Germline CDR1 reads LGHNA; CDR2 reads YNFKEQ. As DNA, the CDR3 is TGTGCCAGCAGCCAAGACTCCGCGGGGGTAGAGACCCAGTACTTC. The encoded protein is CASSQDSAGVETQYF.